These 3 T cell receptor beta chains share one sample of origin, sequenced in a study of shared clonotypes between healthy human individuals. Data came from immunoSEQ multiplex PCR; TCRdb stores just in-frame clones and leaves some out. The repertoire holds around 2.1 million clones, with approximately 96% as singletons. The sample comprised naive CD4+ T cells sorted from blood. Noted subset: CD45RA+ positively selected. The receptors were gathered from a man between 18 and 35 years old in good health.

V is TRBV30 and J is TRBJ1-6, with D possibly being TRBD1 (6 bases). V shed 7 bases and J shed 3 bases, with 10 bases lying between them. This CDR3 is built from 13 residues. Germline V gives CDR1 GTSNPN, CDR2 SVGIG (reference sequence). The CDR3 protein is CASGHDYNSPLHF. CDR3 nucleotide sequence: TGTGCCTCGGGACACGACTATAATTCACCCCTCCACTTT.

This clone was observed a few times. Other nucleotide sequences in the sample specify the same CDR3. This chain links TRBV5-1 with TRBJ1-2; D not certain. The germline gives CDR1 SGHRS, CDR2 YFSETQ. Trimming removed 0 bases from V and 8 bases from J, with 14 bases in between. This CDR3 comprises 14 residues. CDR3: CASSLDPGAGGYTF. The CDR3 DNA reads TGCGCCAGCAGCTTGGACCCGGGAGCGGGCGGCTACACCTTC.

The chain has TRBV9 and TRBJ1-6; no definite D call. Deletions cut 0 bases from V and 9 bases from J, with 10 bases between. CDR3 length: 14 amino acids. The germline V gene has CDR1 SGDLS and CDR2 YYNGEE. CDR3 bases: TGTGCCAGCAGCGTAGCCGGGTTAGGTTCACCCCTCCACTTT. The encoded protein is CASSVAGLGSPLHF.